This T cell receptor beta chain was captured in a study of T cell responses to AZD1222 COVID-19 vaccine. Assay used: immunoSEQ multiplex PCR; TCRdb lists only in-frame clones, some missing. This repertoire shows 100,000 to 150,000 clones, 80% to 90% found once; its top ten account for more than 9%. The sequence was obtained from an adult in good health. This specimen consisted of peripheral blood, obtained on day 0 of AZD1222 vaccination.

CDR3 region: CASSYLRGSTEAFF. CDR3 DNA: TGTGCCAGCAGTTACTTGCGGGGGTCCACTGAAGCTTTCTTT. The V gene is TRBV6-5, the J gene TRBJ1-1; weak D call: TRBD1 (5 bases). The CDR3 extends over 14 amino acids. Germline V gives CDR1 MNHEY, CDR2 SVGAGI. V gave up 1 base and J gave up 4 bases, with 10 bases separating them.